This TCR beta chain was profiled in a study of post-analysis software for immune sequencing data. Prepared TCR beta cDNA libraries contained unique molecular identifiers. TCRdb used MiXCR to reprocess the PCR reads, holding one entry per CDR3 protein. The sample has a few hundred thousand distinct CDR3 sequences; about a third are singletons. The CDR3 extends over 13 amino acids. Trimming left V 1 base short and J 1 base short, with 5 bases between. Study-wide points: Roughly five TRBV segments were more frequent in patients than controls; TRBV5-6, TRBV5-1 and TRBV20-1 belonged to this group.

On this clonotype: What it binds is unknown.

The chain employs TRBV5-3 and TRBJ2-5, with D hard to call. TRBV5-3 is identified as an open reading frame with a role that is uncertain. Sequences were obtained from blood. The origin of this receptor is a girl between 5 and 17 years old with multiple sclerosis. CDR3 nucleotides: TGTGCCAGAAGCTTGCACAGCCAAGAGACCCAGTACTTC. It encodes CARSLHSQETQYF.